This TCR beta chain originates from a study of blood T cell repertoires in COVID-19. The wider study: Some COVID-19 samples were acute and others convalescent; all came from the United States, Italy and Spain.

Germline V gene sequence: CDR1 LNHDA, CDR2 SQIVND (reference sequence). With 5 bases removed from V and 6 bases from J, the gap between germline ends came to 11 bases. This CDR3 region has 13 residues. In the original processing: Estimation of nucleated cell counts relied on the amplification of reference gene primers. Clones were read by immunoSEQ multiplex PCR, and TCRdb kept only the in-frame ones, dropping some. V, J and clone size were drawn from that table, and D and trimming were deduced from the DNA. The top ten clones hold 28% of a sample with 60,000 to 70,000 clones, under 85% of them seen once.

What was sequenced was peripheral blood. The TCR was taken from a woman at least 80 years old with acute or convalescent COVID-19. The chain links TRBV19 to TRBJ1-5; D is unresolved. The CDR3 DNA reads as TGTGCCAGTAGTCCCGAGGGCATTCAGCCCCAGCATTTT. This encodes CASSPEGIQPQHF.